Shown below are 16 T cell receptor beta chains from a single sample sequenced in a study of blood T cell repertoires in COVID-19 (dated by TCRdb to the early 2020s). Library preparation employed the immunoSEQ multiplex PCR assay. Entries here come from immuneACCESS through TCRdb and include only in-frame sequences with V and J called. Some clones fail to appear in such tables; in the studies checked, an unresolved V gene covers under half of the shortfall, and the cause of the remainder is unknown. The sample table shows about 160,000 clones, and roughly 84% are seen once. The ten largest clones add up to roughly 9% of the sample. Sequenced sample: peripheral blood. Every receptor here comes from an elderly woman with active or convalescent COVID-19.

The chain has TRBV9 and TRBJ2-7, with 7 bases that match TRBD1. The V gene's germline CDR1 is SGDLS and CDR2 YYNGEE. The CDR3 totals 15 residues. The V and J ends lost 4 bases and 4 bases, in that order; junction bases with no gene match: 11. The CDR3 nucleotides read TGTGCCAGCAGCTCCCGGGACAGCGACTTTTACGAGCAGTACTTC. It translates to CASSSRDSDFYEQYF. The whole variable domain, remainder taken from reference TRBV9 and TRBJ2-7, is DSGVTQTPKHLITATGQRVTLRCSPRSGDLSVYWYQQSLDQGLQFLIQYYNGEERAKGNILERFSAQQFPDLHSELNLSSLELGDSALYFCASSSRDSDFYEQYFGPGTRLTVT.

The gene calls are TRBV6-5 and TRBJ1-5, with a tentative D call TRBD1 (5 bases). This CDR3 region has 15 residues. V lost 7 bases, J lost 0 bases, and 13 bases lay in between. Germline V gene lookup returns CDR1 MNHEY and CDR2 SVGAGI. CDR3 amino acids: CASTSQAYSNQPQHF. The CDR3 nucleotides read TGTGCCAGCACGTCACAGGCTTATAGCAATCAGCCCCAGCATTTT.

This clone was seen just once. This chain joins TRBV15 and TRBJ1-3, with D unresolved. V was trimmed by 0 bases and J by 7 bases, leaving 10 bases between them. The CDR3 runs 14 residues. The germline V gene encodes CDR1 LNHNV and CDR2 YYDKDF (reference sequence). DNA of the CDR3: TGTGCCACCAGCAGAGAGGCAGGTGTGAACACCATATATTTT. Protein: CATSREAGVNTIYF. The full variable domain, with the rest looked up from reference TRBV15 and TRBJ1-3, is DAMVIQNPRYQVTQFGKPVTLSCSQTLNHNVMYWYQQKSSQAPKLLFHYYDKDFNNEADTPDNFQSRRPNTSFCFLDIRSPGLGDTAMYLCATSREAGVNTIYFGEGSWLTVV.

A note on this clone: Other DNA variants within this sample encode the same CDR3. The V call is TRBV7-8, the J call TRBJ1-4, with TRBD1 matching 9 bases. With 5 bases clipped from V and 8 bases from J, the junction kept 9 bases outside the gene matches. The CDR3 has 15 amino acids. CDR1 and CDR2 from the germline V gene are SGHVS and FQNEAQ. CDR3 coding DNA: TGTGCCAGCAGCCCGCGGGACAGGGTTAGGGAAAAACTGTTTTTT. It encodes CASSPRDRVREKLFF.

This clone was counted between two and nine times. This sequence joins TRBV7-9 and TRBJ1-2, with no clear D. V was cut by 5 bases and J by 7 bases, with 8 bases left in between. Per germline, CDR1 SEHNR and CDR2 FQNEAQ (reference sequence). The CDR3 contains 11 residues. The CDR3 sequence is CASSVTGGYTF. CDR3 DNA sequence: TGTGCCAGCAGCGTCACCGGTGGCTACACCTTC.

This chain connects TRBV10-3 to TRBJ2-6; TRBD2 is a possible D gene (5 bases). V lost 4 bases and J lost 4, with 11 bases in between. Germline assignment: CDR1 ENHRY and CDR2 SYGVKD. The CDR3 consists of 15 residues. The DNA for the CDR3 is TGTGCCATCAGTGGAGGAGGTTACGGGGCCAACGTCCTGACTTTC. Translating it yields CAISGGGYGANVLTF.

This clone was recorded a few times. The V call is TRBV4-3, the J call TRBJ1-3, with D unresolved. V was clipped by 0 bases and J by 0 bases, with 12 bases between them. Germline values: CDR1 LGHNA, CDR2 YSLEER. The CDR3 runs 17 residues. The DNA of the CDR3 is TGCGCCAGCAGCCAAGAATGGAGTCATAGCTCTGGAAACACCATATATTTT. It is translated as CASSQEWSHSSGNTIYF.

The V and J genes are TRBV6-1 and TRBJ1-5; 9 positions agree with TRBD1. The CDR3 is 16 residues long. After removal of 4 bases from V and 5 bases from J, the junction contained 9 bases not matched to a gene. Germline CDR1 reads MNHNS; CDR2 reads SASEGT. DNA for the CDR3: TGTGCCAGCAGTGTAAGGGACAGGGCCCAGTATCAGCCCCAGCATTTT. The encoded protein is CASSVRDRAQYQPQHF.

This clone was detected only a few times. The chain is built from TRBV18 and TRBJ1-2; 9 positions agree with TRBD1. The CDR3 has 16 residues. The germline V gene has CDR1 KGHSH and CDR2 LQKENI. The junction had 8 bases not matched to a gene; V was cut back by 2 bases and J by 4 bases. The CDR3 DNA reads as TGTGCCAGCTCACCAAAAACGGGACAGGGAGGCTATGGCTACACCTTC. It is translated as CASSPKTGQGGYGYTF.

V is TRBV7-3 and J is TRBJ2-2, with a tentative D call TRBD1 (5 bases). The CDR3 is 12 residues long. V was pared by 6 bases and J by 7 bases, with 9 bases between. Germline values: CDR1 SGHTA, CDR2 FQGTGA. The CDR3 nucleotides read TGTGCCAGCAGGAAAGGGGACGGGGAGCTGTTTTTT. Protein sequence: CASRKGDGELFF.

The rearrangement joins TRBV5-6 to TRBJ2-7; D is unclear. This CDR3 has 13 amino acids. Germline assignment: CDR1 SGHDT and CDR2 YYEEEE. Deletions cut 4 bases from V and 3 bases from J, with 11 bases between. The CDR3 loop is CASSPGRYYEQYF. DNA of the CDR3: TGTGCCAGCAGCCCAGGTCGATACTACGAGCAGTACTTC.

The chain couples TRBV19 to TRBJ1-3; weak D call: TRBD1 (5 bases). The CDR3 consists of 15 residues. Looked up from germline, CDR1 is LNHDA and CDR2 is SQIVND (reference sequence). The V and J ends lost 7 bases and 0 bases respectively, with 13 bases between them. For the CDR3, the DNA is TGTGCCAGTACGAAGGGACTGCACTCTGGAAACACCATATATTTT. This gives the protein CASTKGLHSGNTIYF.

This clone was observed once. V gene TRBV30 combines with J gene TRBJ1-3, with 7 nucleotides matching TRBD1. Looked up from germline, CDR1 is GTSNPN and CDR2 is SVGIG (reference sequence). The CDR3 loop spans 15 amino acids. The junction had 9 bases not matched to a gene; V was cut back by 1 base and J by 6 bases. CDR3 amino acids: CAWSDRGQGLNTIYF. In nucleotides, the CDR3 is TGTGCCTGGAGTGACAGGGGTCAGGGGCTAAACACCATATATTTT.

The rearrangement links TRBV4-1 to TRBJ2-7, with 7 bases that match TRBD1. Germline-derived CDR1 and CDR2 are MGHRA and YSYEKL. The CDR3 sequence is 15 residues long. Unmatched junction bases numbered 8, after V lost 4 bases and J lost 2 bases. CDR3 sequence reads: CASSLRDSNPYEQYF. CDR3 nucleotides: TGCGCCAGCAGCCTCCGGGACAGCAATCCCTACGAGCAGTACTTC.

The rearrangement joins TRBV5-1 to TRBJ1-1; 10 nucleotides line up with TRBD1. V was clipped by 4 bases and J by 0 bases; unmatched bases: 3. The CDR3 runs to 15 residues. Germline CDR1 SGHRS, CDR2 YFSETQ. The CDR3, as DNA: TGCGCCAGCAGCCCGGACAGGGGGATGAACACTGAAGCTTTCTTT. This sequence encodes CASSPDRGMNTEAFF.

This clone showed up just a few times. V and J are TRBV5-6 and TRBJ2-2; 7 positions match TRBD1. Germline V lookup: CDR1 SGHDT, CDR2 YYEEEE. There are 13 residues in the CDR3. Losses at the gene ends were 5 bases for V and 6 bases for J; bases not matched to a gene: 4. The CDR3 sequence is CASRFDRAGELFF. The CDR3 nucleotides read TGTGCCAGCAGGTTCGACAGGGCCGGGGAGCTGTTTTTT. Using reference TRBV5-6 and TRBJ2-2 for the parts outside the CDR3, the full variable domain is DAGVTQSPTHLIKTRGQQVTLRCSPKSGHDTVSWYQQALGQGPQFIFQYYEEEERQRGNFPDRFSGHQFPNYSSELNVNALLLGDSALYLCASRFDRAGELFFGEGSRLTVL.